The 18 T cell receptor beta chains below all came from one sample that was sequenced in a study of Ad26.COV2.S vaccination and SARS-CoV-2 variants. The assay was immunoSEQ multiplex PCR, and TCRdb's table has in-frame clones only and misses some. The repertoire holds 360,000 or so clones, with around nine tenths as singletons. Treatment noted: roughly 18 received Ad26.COV2.S at low or high dose, single or two shots; about five received placebo; per-sample allocation not given. All samples were drawn on day 63, counting from the first vaccine or placebo injection. This specimen consisted of peripheral blood, obtained in a trial of Ad26.COV2.S vaccine versus placebo. These receptors were taken from a person aged 18-60 years who received the Ad26.COV2.S COVID-19 vaccine or a placebo.

The chain recombines TRBV2 with TRBJ2-3; no clear D gene. V was pared by 7 bases and J by 0 bases, with 8 bases between. Germline V CDR1 and CDR2: SNHLY, FYNNEI. The CDR3 has 13 amino acids. In nucleotides, the CDR3 is TGTGCCAGCACGTGGCAAAGCACAGATACGCAGTATTTT. This codes for CASTWQSTDTQYF.

This CDR3 reads CASSEVFQPVGRKLFF. DNA of the CDR3: TGTGCCAGCAGTGAAGTTTTCCAGCCGGTGGGGAGGAAACTGTTTTTT. The chain recombines TRBV6-1 with TRBJ1-4, with D hard to call. The CDR3 is 16 amino acids. Germline assignment: CDR1 MNHNS and CDR2 SASEGT. Trimming left V 1 base short and J 11 bases short, with 20 bases between.

The chain carries TRBV9 and TRBJ2-3; a weak D match, TRBD1 (7 bases). This CDR3 spans 19 amino acids. Germline V gene lookup returns CDR1 SGDLS and CDR2 YYNGEE. V lost 1 base to trimming and J lost 4 bases, with 25 bases between them. The CDR3 loop reads CASSVHPQSTGRKADTQYF. In DNA, the CDR3 is TGTGCCAGCAGCGTACATCCCCAGTCGACAGGGAGGAAAGCAGATACGCAGTATTTT.

V usage is TRBV10-3 and J usage is TRBJ1-2, with TRBD1 identical over 8 bases. Trimming took 7 bases from V and 4 from J; bases not matched to a gene: 8. The CDR3 contains 14 residues. Germline V lookup: CDR1 ENHRY, CDR2 SYGVKD. The CDR3 DNA sequence: TGTGCCATCACCAAGGACAGGGATTCCTATGGCTACACCTTC. Its translation is CAITKDRDSYGYTF.

The chain couples TRBV7-9 to TRBJ2-5; D perhaps matches TRBD1 (5 bases). Looked up from germline, CDR1 is SEHNR and CDR2 is FQNEAQ (reference sequence). The CDR3 totals 14 residues. Trimming took off 1 base at V and 0 bases at J, with 6 bases between the two ends. The CDR3 is CASSLDRHQETQYF. The CDR3 nucleotides read TGTGCCAGCAGCTTAGACAGGCACCAAGAGACCCAGTACTTC.

The chain carries TRBV5-6 and TRBJ1-4; the D is unclear. CDR3 length: 14 residues. Germline CDR1 reads SGHDT; CDR2 reads YYEEEE. Trimming removed 0 bases from V and 5 bases from J, with 8 bases in between. CDR3 in DNA: TGTGCCAGCAGCTTGGATGGTTTGAATGAAAAACTGTTTTTT. Translated: CASSLDGLNEKLFF. Full variable domain (remainder filled in from reference TRBV5-6 and TRBJ1-4): DAGVTQSPTHLIKTRGQQVTLRCSPKSGHDTVSWYQQALGQGPQFIFQYYEEEERQRGNFPDRFSGHQFPNYSSELNVNALLLGDSALYLCASSLDGLNEKLFFGSGTQLSVL.

This clone was counted once. The chain combines TRBV24-1 with TRBJ2-1; D is undetermined. This CDR3 has 12 amino acids. In germline, CDR1 is KGHDR, CDR2 SFDVKD. V was trimmed by 6 bases and J by 5 bases, leaving 7 bases between them. The CDR3 loop is CATSMSNNEQFF. CDR3 sequence (DNA): TGTGCCACCAGTATGTCGAACAATGAGCAGTTCTTC.

This rearrangement joins TRBV15 to TRBJ1-5; D uncertain. This CDR3 contains 14 residues. Germline assignment: CDR1 LNHNV and CDR2 YYDKDF (reference sequence). V was cut by 4 bases and J by 1 base, with 8 bases left in between. The CDR3 here is CATSIDASNQPQHF. CDR3 DNA sequence: TGTGCCACCAGCATTGACGCAAGCAATCAGCCCCAGCATTTT.

This rearrangement joins TRBV6-5 to TRBJ2-7; 13 nucleotides match TRBD2. J gave up 2 bases and V 4 bases, and 5 bases lay outside the gene matches. The CDR3 spans 16 residues. Germline CDR1 is MNHEY and CDR2 is SVGAGI. DNA of the CDR3: TGTGCCAGCAGTTTCAGACTAGCGGGAGGAGCCTACGAGCAGTACTTC. Amino acid sequence: CASSFRLAGGAYEQYF.

The V gene is TRBV18, the J gene TRBJ1-4, with 7 bases matching TRBD1. CDR3 length equals 14 residues. Germline V gene lookup returns CDR1 KGHSH and CDR2 LQKENI. After removal of 4 bases from V and 3 bases from J, the junction contained 2 bases not matched to a gene. The CDR3 bases are TGTGCCAGCTCACAGGGGGCGTCTAATGAAAAACTGTTTTTT. Encoded protein: CASSQGASNEKLFF.

V is TRBV3-1 (or the pseudogene TRBV3-2) and J is TRBJ2-3, with D possibly being TRBD1 (5 bases). Germline-derived CDR1 and CDR2 are LGHDT and YNNKEL (reference sequence). This CDR3 has 15 amino acids. Deletions cut 2 bases from V and 2 bases from J, with 11 bases between. The CDR3: CASSQTGGNTDTQYF. The CDR3, as DNA: TGTGCCAGCAGCCAAACAGGTGGAAACACAGATACGCAGTATTTT.

The chain employs TRBV19 and TRBJ1-2; tentative D call: TRBD1 (6 bases). The CDR3 length is 17 residues. The germline V and J ends were trimmed by 5 bases and 2 bases, with 21 bases remaining between them. Germline CDR1 LNHDA, CDR2 SQIVND (reference sequence). CDR3 nucleotides: TGTGCCAGTAGTCTGGCGGCCGGGGGGCAGGCGAACTATGGCTACACCTTC. It translates to CASSLAAGGQANYGYTF.

V gene TRBV5-8 combines with J gene TRBJ1-1, with a tentative D call TRBD1 (6 bases). V lost 4 bases, J lost 0 bases, and 19 bases lay in between. Germline CDR1 SGHTS, CDR2 YDEGEE. This CDR3 spans 17 amino acids. As DNA, the CDR3 is TGTGCCAGCAGCAAAATGACCGGGACAAGCATGAACACTGAAGCTTTCTTT. This translates into CASSKMTGTSMNTEAFF.

This sequence joins TRBV5-1 and TRBJ2-2, with a tentative D call TRBD2 (7 bases). The germline gives CDR1 SGHRS, CDR2 YFSETQ. Trimming left V 4 bases short and J 4 bases short, with 20 bases between. The CDR3 has 17 amino acids. Here the CDR3 DNA reads TGCGCCAGCAGCCCGCGTGGGGGGGCCACACTCACCGGGGAGCTGTTTTTT. This encodes CASSPRGGATLTGELFF.

The rearrangement uses TRBV5-1 and TRBJ1-2, with 7 bases lining up with TRBD1. CDR3 length: 13 amino acids. Germline V gene data show CDR1 as SGHRS and CDR2 as YFSETQ. J lost 7 bases, V lost 4 bases, and 7 bases had no gene match. CDR3 loop: CASSPDRFVGYTF. The CDR3 nucleotides are TGCGCCAGCAGCCCGGACAGGTTTGTTGGCTACACCTTC.

This clone has just a few counts. The chain employs TRBV7-9 and TRBJ1-6; the D is unclear. Germline V gives CDR1 SEHNR, CDR2 FQNEAQ (reference sequence). The V end lost 5 bases, the J end lost 4 bases, and 6 bases lay between the germline ends. This CDR3 is 13 amino acids long. CDR3 loop: CASSPQYNSPLHF. The CDR3 DNA is TGTGCCAGCAGCCCCCAGTATAATTCACCCCTCCACTTT. The whole variable domain, filled in from reference TRBV7-9 and TRBJ1-6, reads DTGVSQNPRHKITKRGQNVTFRCDPISEHNRLYWYRQTLGQGPEFLTYFQNEAQLEKSRLLSDRFSAERPKGSFSTLEIQRTEQGDSAMYLCASSPQYNSPLHFGNGTRLTVT.

In its sample, this clone was seen a few times. The V and J genes are TRBV5-6 and TRBJ1-6; no definite D call. Germline values: CDR1 SGHDT, CDR2 YYEEEE. V lost 2 bases and J 10 bases, leaving 10 bases between the germline ends. This CDR3 has 13 amino acids. CDR3 in DNA: TGTGCCAGCAGCTTTCTCGGGAGATCACCCCTCCACTTT. Amino acid sequence: CASSFLGRSPLHF.

This sequence joins TRBV2 and TRBJ2-5; D call uncertain. The ends were cut back, 6 bases at V and 4 bases at J, with 6 bases in the middle. Per germline, CDR1 SNHLY and CDR2 FYNNEI. The CDR3 consists of 11 residues. The CDR3 region has the DNA TGTGCCAGCAGCCTCGGAGAGACCCAGTACTTC. This sequence encodes CASSLGETQYF. Full variable domain (outside the CDR3, taken from reference TRBV2 and TRBJ2-5): EPEVTQTPSHQVTQMGQEVILRCVPISNHLYFYWYRQILGQKVEFLVSFYNNEISEKSEIFDDQFSVERPDGSNFTLKIRSTKLEDSAMYFCASSLGETQYFGPGTRLLVL.